These T cell receptor beta chains were read from a single sample in a study of blood T cell repertoires in COVID-19. Profiling relied on immunoSEQ multiplex PCR, and the TCRdb table lists in-frame clones only, not all of them. The data hold 95,000 to 150,000 clones, with about 83% observed a single time. The sequenced sample consisted of peripheral blood. These receptors were collected from a woman aged 45 to 65 with acute or convalescent COVID-19. CDR3s include the opening cysteine and the closing phenylalanine or tryptophan. The D gene is left open where the match is weak. Expanded clones get a size class; other rows say once, few or many, or leave the size out.

NA | NA | TRBJ1-1 | TRBV12-5 | CASGRTNTEAFF | TGTGCTAGTGGACGGACTAACACTGAAGCTTTCTTT
NA | TRBD1 | TRBJ2-7 | TRBV4-2 | CASSQVSGTGTPYEQYF | TGTGCCAGCAGCCAAGTTTCCGGGACAGGGACACCCTACGAGCAGTACTTC
few | TRBD1 | TRBJ2-1 | TRBV7-9 | CAYLGQGKYNEQFF | TGTGCCTATCTCGGACAGGGGAAGTACAATGAGCAGTTCTTC
NA | TRBD2 | TRBJ2-1 | TRBV29-1 | CSVEEGLADSYNEQFF | TGCAGCGTTGAAGAGGGACTAGCCGACTCCTACAATGAGCAGTTCTTC
once | NA | TRBJ2-5 | TRBV29-1 | CSVALPGETQYF | TGCAGCGTAGCCCTCCCAGGAGAGACCCAGTACTTC
few | TRBD2 | TRBJ2-5 | TRBV11-2 | CASSYGTSGQETQYF | TGTGCCAGCAGCTACGGGACTAGCGGCCAAGAGACCCAGTACTTC
NA | TRBD1 | TRBJ2-5 | TRBV19 | CASMGIRDSQETQYF | TGTGCCAGTATGGGAATCCGGGACAGCCAAGAGACCCAGTACTTC
NA | TRBD1 | TRBJ1-1 | TRBV24-1 | CATGGQGPEAFF | TGTGCCACCGGGGGACAGGGCCCTGAAGCTTTCTTT
NA | NA | TRBJ2-7 | TRBV15 | CATSSVLFRDIHYEQYF | TGTGCCACCAGCAGTGTTCTATTCCGGGACATACACTACGAGCAGTACTTC
NA | TRBD1 | TRBJ1-2 | TRBV19 | CASSIWDRNYGYTF | TGTGCCAGTAGTATCTGGGACAGGAACTATGGCTACACCTTC
NA | NA | TRBJ1-5 | TRBV2 | CASQTGMSNQPQHF | TGTGCCAGCCAAACAGGGATGAGCAATCAGCCCCAGCATTTT
once | TRBD1 | TRBJ1-2 | TRBV24-1 | CATSDAGTGARYTF | TGTGCCACCAGTGACGCCGGGACAGGGGCCCGCTACACCTTC
once | NA | TRBJ1-1 | TRBV18 | CASSQDGDTEAFF | TGTGCCAGCTCACAGGACGGGGACACTGAAGCTTTCTTT
NA | NA | TRBJ1-1 | TRBV21-1 | CASSTNRDDTEAFF | TGTGCCAGCAGCACAAACAGGGACGACACTGAAGCTTTCTTT
NA | NA | TRBJ2-6 | TRBV27 | CASLRDPGRRFDSGANVLTF | TGTGCCAGCCTACGGGACCCCGGGAGAAGGTTCGACTCTGGGGCCAACGTCCTGACTTTC
NA | NA | TRBJ2-1 | TRBV19 | CASSMNQRKTYNEQFF | TGTGCCAGTAGTATGAACCAGCGGAAGACCTACAATGAGCAGTTCTTC
NA | NA | TRBJ1-1 | TRBV3-1/TRBV3-2 | CASGGPDLYTEAFF | TGTGCCAGCGGAGGCCCGGACCTTTATACTGAAGCTTTCTTT